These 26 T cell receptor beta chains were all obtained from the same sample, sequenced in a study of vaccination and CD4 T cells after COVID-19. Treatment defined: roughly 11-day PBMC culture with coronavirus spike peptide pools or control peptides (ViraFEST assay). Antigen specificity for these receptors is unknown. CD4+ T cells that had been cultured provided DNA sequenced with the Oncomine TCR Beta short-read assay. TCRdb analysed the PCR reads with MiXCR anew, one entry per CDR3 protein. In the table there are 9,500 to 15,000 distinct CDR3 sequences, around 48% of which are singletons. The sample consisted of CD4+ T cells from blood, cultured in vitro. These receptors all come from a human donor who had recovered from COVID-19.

Here the CDR3 reads CASSLAGGEAFF. The CDR3 bases are TGTGCCAGCAGCTTGGCAGGAGGCGAGGCTTTCTTT. The V call is TRBV5-6, the J call TRBJ1-1, with D uncertain. The CDR3 consists of 12 residues. Germline V gene data show CDR1 as SGHDT and CDR2 as YYEEEE. Trimming left V 0 bases short and J 11 bases short, with 11 bases between.

CDR3 loop: CASSQARTSGLTDTQYF. The CDR3 DNA sequence: TGTGCCAGCAGCCAAGCGAGGACTAGCGGACTCACAGATACGCAGTATTTT. This sequence joins TRBV14 and TRBJ2-3; TRBD2 agrees at 10 bases. There are 17 residues in the CDR3. Losses at the gene ends were 1 base for V and 2 bases for J; bases not matched to a gene: 6. Germline V lookup: CDR1 SGHDN, CDR2 FVKESK. The variable domain in full, completed from reference TRBV14 and TRBJ2-3, reads EAGVTQFPSHSVIEKGQTVTLRCDPISGHDNLYWYRRVMGKEIKFLLHFVKESKQDESGMPNNRFLAERTGGTYSTLKVQPAELEDSGVYFCASSQARTSGLTDTQYFGPGTRLTVL.

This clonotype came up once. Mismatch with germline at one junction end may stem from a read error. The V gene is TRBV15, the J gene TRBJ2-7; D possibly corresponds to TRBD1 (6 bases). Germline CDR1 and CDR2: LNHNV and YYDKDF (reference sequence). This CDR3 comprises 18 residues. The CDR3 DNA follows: TGCGCCACCAGCAGAGATAGGGGGACACCCTCCGCCCTCTACGAGCAGTACTTC. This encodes CATSRDRGTPSALYEQYF.

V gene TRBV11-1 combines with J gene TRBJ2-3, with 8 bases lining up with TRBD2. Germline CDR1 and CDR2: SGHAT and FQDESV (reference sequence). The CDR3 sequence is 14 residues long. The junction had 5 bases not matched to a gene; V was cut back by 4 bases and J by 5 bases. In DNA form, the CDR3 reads TGTGCCAGCAGCTCCCGAACTAGCGGAGATACGCAGTATTTT. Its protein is CASSSRTSGDTQYF.

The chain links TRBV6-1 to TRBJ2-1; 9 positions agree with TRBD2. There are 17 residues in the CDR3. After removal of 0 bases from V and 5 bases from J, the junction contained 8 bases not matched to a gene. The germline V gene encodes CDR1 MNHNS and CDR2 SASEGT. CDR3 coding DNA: TGTGCCAGCAGTGAAGCGCGGGCTAGCGGGAACCACAATGAGCAGTTCTTC. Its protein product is CASSEARASGNHNEQFF.

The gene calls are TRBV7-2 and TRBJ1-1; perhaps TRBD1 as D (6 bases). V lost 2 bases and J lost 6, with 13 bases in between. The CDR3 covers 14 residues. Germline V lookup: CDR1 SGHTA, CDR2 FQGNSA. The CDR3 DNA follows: TGTGCCAGCAGCTTAATACAGGGTAGCGCTGAAGCTTTCTTT. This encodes CASSLIQGSAEAFF.

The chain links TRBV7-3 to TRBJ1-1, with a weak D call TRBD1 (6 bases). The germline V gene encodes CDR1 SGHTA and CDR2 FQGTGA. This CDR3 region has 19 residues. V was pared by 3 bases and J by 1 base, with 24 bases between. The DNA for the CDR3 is TGTGCCAGCAGCTTCGCGTCGCAGGGGCGCGTAATTAGGAACACTGAAGCTTTCTTT. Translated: CASSFASQGRVIRNTEAFF.

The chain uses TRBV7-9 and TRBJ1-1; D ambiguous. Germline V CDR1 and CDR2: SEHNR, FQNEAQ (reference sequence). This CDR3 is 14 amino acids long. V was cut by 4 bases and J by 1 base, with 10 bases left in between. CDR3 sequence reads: CASSSGPGNTEAFF. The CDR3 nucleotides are TGTGCCAGCAGCTCCGGACCGGGGAACACTGAAGCTTTCTTT.

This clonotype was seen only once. The CDR3 sequence: CASSVGSRLDGYTF. In nucleotides, the CDR3 is TGTGCCAGCAGCGTAGGGTCCCGCCTCGATGGCTACACCTTC. The chain has TRBV9 and TRBJ1-2; D remains ambiguous. The CDR3 has 14 amino acids. V lost 0 bases and J lost 6, with 12 bases in between. The V gene's germline CDR1 is SGDLS and CDR2 YYNGEE.

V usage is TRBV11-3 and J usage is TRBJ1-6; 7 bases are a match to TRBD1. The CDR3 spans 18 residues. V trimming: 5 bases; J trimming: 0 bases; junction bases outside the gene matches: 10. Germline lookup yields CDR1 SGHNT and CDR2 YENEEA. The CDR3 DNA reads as TGTGCCAGCAGCCCCGGACAGGCCGTTAGCTCCTATAATTCACCCCTCCACTTT. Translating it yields CASSPGQAVSSYNSPLHF.

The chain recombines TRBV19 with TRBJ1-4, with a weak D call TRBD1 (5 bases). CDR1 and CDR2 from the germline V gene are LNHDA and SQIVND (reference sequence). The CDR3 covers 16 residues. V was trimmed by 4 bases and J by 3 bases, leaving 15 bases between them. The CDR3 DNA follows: TGTGCCAGTAGTAGTCGACCGGGACCTTCTAATGAAAAACTGTTTTTT. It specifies CASSSRPGPSNEKLFF.

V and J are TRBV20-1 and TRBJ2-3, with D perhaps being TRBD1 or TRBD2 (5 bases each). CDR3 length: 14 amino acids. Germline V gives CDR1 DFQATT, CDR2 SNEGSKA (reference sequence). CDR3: CSIPTRGAADTQYF. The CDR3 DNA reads TGCAGCATACCCACCCGAGGGGCGGCAGATACGCAGTATTTT.

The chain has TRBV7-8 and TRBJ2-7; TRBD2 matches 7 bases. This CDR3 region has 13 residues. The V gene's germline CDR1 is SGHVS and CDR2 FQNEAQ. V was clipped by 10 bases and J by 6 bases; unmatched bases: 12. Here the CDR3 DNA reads TGTGCCACCCAAGCGGGGCCCGCCGGCGAGCAGTACTTC. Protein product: CATQAGPAGEQYF.

The CDR3 loop reads CASRHRWFTEAFF. DNA for the CDR3: TGTGCCAGCAGGCACAGGTGGTTCACCGAAGCTTTCTTT. The chain uses TRBV6-2 or TRBV6-3 and TRBJ1-1, with D possibly being TRBD1 (5 bases). The CDR3 spans 13 residues. The germline V gene encodes CDR1 MNHEY and CDR2 SVGEGT. V was clipped by 6 bases and J by 8 bases, with 16 bases between them.

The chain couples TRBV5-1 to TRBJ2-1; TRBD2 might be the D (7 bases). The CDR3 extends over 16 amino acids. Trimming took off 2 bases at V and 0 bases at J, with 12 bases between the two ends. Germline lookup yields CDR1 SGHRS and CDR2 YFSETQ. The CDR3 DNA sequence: TGCGCCAGCAGCTTTGGGGGGGCCAGCTCCTACAATGAGCAGTTCTTC. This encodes CASSFGGASSYNEQFF.

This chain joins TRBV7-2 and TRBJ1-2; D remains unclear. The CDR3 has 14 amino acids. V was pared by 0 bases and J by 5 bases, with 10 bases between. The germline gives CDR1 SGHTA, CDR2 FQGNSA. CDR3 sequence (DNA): TGTGCCAGCAGCTTAGCTATGGGAGAATATGGCTACACCTTC. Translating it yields CASSLAMGEYGYTF.

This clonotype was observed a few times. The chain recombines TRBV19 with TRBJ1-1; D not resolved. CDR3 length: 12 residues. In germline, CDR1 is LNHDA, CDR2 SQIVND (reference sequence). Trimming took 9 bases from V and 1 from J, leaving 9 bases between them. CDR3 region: CASSRGNTEAFF. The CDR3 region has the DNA TGTGCCAGCTCTAGAGGGAACACTGAAGCTTTCTTT.

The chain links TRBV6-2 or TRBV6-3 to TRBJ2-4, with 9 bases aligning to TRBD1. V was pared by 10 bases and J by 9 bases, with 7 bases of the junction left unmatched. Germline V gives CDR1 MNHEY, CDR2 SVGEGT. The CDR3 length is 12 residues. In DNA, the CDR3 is TGTGCCACCCGGGACAGGGTGTTCATTCAGTACTTC. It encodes CATRDRVFIQYF.

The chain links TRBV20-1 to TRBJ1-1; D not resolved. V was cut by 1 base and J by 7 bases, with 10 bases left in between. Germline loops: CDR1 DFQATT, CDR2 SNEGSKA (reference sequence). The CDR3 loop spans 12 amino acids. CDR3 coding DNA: TGCAGTGCTAGAGTCCTTGCCCTTGAAGCTTTCTTT. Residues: CSARVLALEAFF.

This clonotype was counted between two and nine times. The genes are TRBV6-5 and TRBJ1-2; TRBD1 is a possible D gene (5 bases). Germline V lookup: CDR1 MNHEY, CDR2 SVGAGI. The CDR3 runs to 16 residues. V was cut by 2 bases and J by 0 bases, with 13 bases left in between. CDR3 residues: CASSYSPGGANYGYTF. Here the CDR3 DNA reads TGTGCCAGCAGTTACAGCCCTGGGGGAGCTAACTATGGCTACACCTTC.

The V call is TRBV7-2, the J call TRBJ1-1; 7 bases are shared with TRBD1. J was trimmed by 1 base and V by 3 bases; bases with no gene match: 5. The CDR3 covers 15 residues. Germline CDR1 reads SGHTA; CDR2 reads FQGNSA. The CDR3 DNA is TGTGCCAGCAGCTTCGGAGACAGGGAGAACACTGAAGCTTTCTTT. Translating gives CASSFGDRENTEAFF.

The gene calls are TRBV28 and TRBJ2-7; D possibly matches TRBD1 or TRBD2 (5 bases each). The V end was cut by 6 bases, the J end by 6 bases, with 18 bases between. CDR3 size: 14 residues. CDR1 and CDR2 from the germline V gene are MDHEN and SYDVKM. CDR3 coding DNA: TGTGCCAGCAGACCTTCCGGGACGACGGTCGAGCAGTACTTC. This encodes CASRPSGTTVEQYF.

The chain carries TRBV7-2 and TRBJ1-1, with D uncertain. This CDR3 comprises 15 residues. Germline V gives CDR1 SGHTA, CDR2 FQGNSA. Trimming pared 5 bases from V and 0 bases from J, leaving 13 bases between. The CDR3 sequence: CASSPRTGMNTEAFF. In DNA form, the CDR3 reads TGTGCCAGCAGCCCAAGGACGGGCATGAACACTGAAGCTTTCTTT. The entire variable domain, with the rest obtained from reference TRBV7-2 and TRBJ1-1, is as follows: GAGVSQSPSNKVTEKGKDVELRCDPISGHTALYWYRQSLGQGLEFLIYFQGNSAPDKSGLPSDRFSAERTGGSVSTLTIQRTQQEDSAVYLCASSPRTGMNTEAFFGQGTRLTVV.

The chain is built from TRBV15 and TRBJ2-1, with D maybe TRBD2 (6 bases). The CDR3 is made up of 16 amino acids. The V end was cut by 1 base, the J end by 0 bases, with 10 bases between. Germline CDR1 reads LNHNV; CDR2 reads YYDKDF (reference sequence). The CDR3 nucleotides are TGTGCCACCAGCAGAGCCCCGCGGGGCTCCTACAATGAGCAGTTCTTC. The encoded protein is CATSRAPRGSYNEQFF.

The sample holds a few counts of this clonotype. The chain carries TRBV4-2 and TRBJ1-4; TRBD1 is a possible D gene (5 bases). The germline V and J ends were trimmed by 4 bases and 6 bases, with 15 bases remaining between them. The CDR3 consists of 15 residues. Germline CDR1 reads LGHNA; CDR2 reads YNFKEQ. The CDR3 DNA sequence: TGTGCCAGCAGCCGGATATCGGGGGGGGATGAAAAACTGTTTTTT. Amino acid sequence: CASSRISGGDEKLFF.

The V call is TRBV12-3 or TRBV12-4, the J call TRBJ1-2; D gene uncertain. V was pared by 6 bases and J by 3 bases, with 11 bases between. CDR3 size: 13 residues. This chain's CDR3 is CASREGYHYGYTF. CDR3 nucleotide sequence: TGTGCCAGCAGGGAGGGATACCACTATGGCTACACCTTC.